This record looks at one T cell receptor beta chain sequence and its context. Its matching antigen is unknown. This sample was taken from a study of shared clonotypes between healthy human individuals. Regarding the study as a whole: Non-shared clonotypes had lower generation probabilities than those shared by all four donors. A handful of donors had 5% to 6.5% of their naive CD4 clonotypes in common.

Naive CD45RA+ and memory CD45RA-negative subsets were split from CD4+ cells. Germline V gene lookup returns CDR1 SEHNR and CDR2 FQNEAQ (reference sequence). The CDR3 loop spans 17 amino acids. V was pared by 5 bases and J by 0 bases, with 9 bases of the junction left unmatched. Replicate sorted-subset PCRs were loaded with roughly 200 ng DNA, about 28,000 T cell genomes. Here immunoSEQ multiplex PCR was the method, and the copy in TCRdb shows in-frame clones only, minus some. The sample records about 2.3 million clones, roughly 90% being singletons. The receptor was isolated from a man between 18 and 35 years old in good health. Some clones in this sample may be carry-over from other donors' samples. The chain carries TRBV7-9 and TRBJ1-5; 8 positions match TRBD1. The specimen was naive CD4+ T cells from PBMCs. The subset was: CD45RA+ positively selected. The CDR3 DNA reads TGTGCCAGCAGCCGGGACAGGTCAACCCATAGCAATCAGCCCCAGCATTTT. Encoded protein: CASSRDRSTHSNQPQHF.